The entry below describes one TCR beta chain. At one of its ends the junction is not consistent with the germline gene, which may arise from a read error. Germline V CDR1 and CDR2: SSHAT, FNYEAQ (reference sequence). This CDR3 has 14 residues. This entry is derived from a study of blood T cell repertoires in COVID-19. This table comes from immunoSEQ multiplex PCR, and its TCRdb copy is limited to in-frame clones, with some not included. The table records some 74,000 clones, 80% of them present only once. V gene TRBV7-7 combines with J gene TRBJ2-1; D possibly corresponds to TRBD2 (6 bases). Material: peripheral blood. The source of this sequence is a human donor in a cohort sampled during active COVID-19. CDR3 bases: TGTGCTAGCAGCTTAAAAATGGGACTCAATGAGCAGTTCTTC. It is translated as CASSLKMGLNEQFF.